This TCR beta chain was captured by sequencing in a study of response to subunit inactivated influenza vaccine (dated by TCRdb to the late 2010s). About the investigation overall: Deep quantitative T cell receptor repertoire profiling was used in the study to track responses to a trivalent subunit inactivated influenza vaccine. Broad study findings and their caveats: It was suggested by the authors that each seasonal influenza vaccination may recruit only a limited number of new T cells.

Looking up the germline V gene yields CDR1 ENHRY and CDR2 SYGVKD. V lost 3 bases and J lost 5 bases; the stretch between them is 20 bases long. Inclusive of the bounding cysteine and phenylalanine, the CDR3 is 16 residues long. The sequence is cut down to CDR3 DNA, 48 bases in frame from base 1. Worth noting for this clonotype: Its antigen is not yet known. No base qualities exist here, and no much larger clone lies one base off it.

The library was made by RT-PCR. Instrument used: Illumina HiSeq 2500. The public reads were quality trimmed at Q25 with fastp and then assembled into clones with MiXCR by TCRdb, keeping productive beta chains. Rows merge per CDR3 protein into single entries with the most common DNA and genes. Here the sample has under 950,000 distinct CDR3 sequences; approximately 22% occur a single time. Roughly a tenth of the sample is held by the ten biggest clonotypes. The rearrangement combines TRBV10-3 with TRBJ2-7; TRBD1 is a possible D gene, resting on 5 matching bases. The TCR was taken from a man aged 45-65 years who received an inactivated influenza vaccine. Donor details come from another sample of the same person, matched by shared clones. The source material was PBMCs from blood, sampled around 5 days after vaccination. Here the CDR3 is given as CAISEERGIWLDEQYF. The DNA sequence follows: TGTGCCATCAGTGAAGAAAGGGGAATCTGGTTGGACGAGCAGTACTTC.